These T cell receptor beta chains were read from a single sample in a study of blood T cell repertoires in COVID-19. This table comes from immunoSEQ multiplex PCR, and its TCRdb copy is limited to in-frame clones, with some not included. The sample yields 300,000 to 400,000 clones, 86% seen once. Sequenced input: peripheral blood. The source of these receptors is a woman aged 55 to 70 with COVID-19, enrolled during active disease. Both conserved end residues are part of each CDR3. A D gene is named only where the DNA matches it firmly. Rows may omit the clone size; those that give it use once, few, many or a size class.

d_gene	v_gene	abundance	j_gene	CDR3aa	CDR3nt
NA	TRBV5-4	NA	TRBJ2-5	CASSSGGRGRWETQYF	TGTGCCAGCTCGTCGGGGGGCAGGGGGCGATGGGAGACCCAGTACTTC
NA	TRBV30	NA	TRBJ2-7	CAWRPLRGQGVTYEQYF	TGTGCCTGGCGCCCATTGCGGGGGCAAGGGGTAACCTACGAGCAGTACTTC
NA	TRBV7-3	NA	TRBJ2-7	CASSLAHFEPYEQYF	TGTGCCAGCAGCTTAGCTCACTTTGAGCCCTACGAGCAGTACTTC
TRBD2	TRBV12-5	NA	TRBJ2-5	CASGGRTSGGGRETQYF	TGTGCTAGTGGCGGTAGGACTAGCGGGGGCGGTCGAGAGACCCAGTACTTC
TRBD1	TRBV30	once	TRBJ1-2	CAWSFSKGRDREPNYGYTF	TGTGCCTGGAGTTTCTCCAAAGGCCGGGACAGGGAACCTAACTATGGCTACACCTTC
NA	TRBV11-2	NA	TRBJ1-1	CASSLGGLLAEAFF	TGTGCCAGCAGCTTAGGGGGACTTTTGGCTGAAGCTTTCTTT
TRBD2	TRBV24-1	NA	TRBJ2-1	CATSEYTGTGTSAFSSYNEQFF	TGTGCCACCAGTGAGTATACAGGAACCGGGACTAGCGCCTTTAGCTCCTACAATGAGCAGTTCTTC
TRBD1	TRBV6-2/TRBV6-3	NA	TRBJ1-5	CASSYPKVSGGAEKAQHF	TGTGCCAGCAGTTACCCAAAGGTCTCAGGGGGCGCCGAGAAGGCCCAGCATTTT
NA	TRBV12-3/TRBV12-4	NA	TRBJ1-1	CASRQTVNTEAFF	TGTGCCAGCAGGCAAACAGTGAACACTGAAGCTTTCTTT
TRBD1	TRBV18	NA	TRBJ1-2	CASSPTGDRGPYGYTF	TGTGCCAGCTCACCTACAGGGGACAGGGGACCTTATGGCTACACCTTC
TRBD1	TRBV19	NA	TRBJ1-2	CASSIDRGNYGYTF	TGTGCCAGTAGTATAGACAGGGGGAACTATGGCTACACCTTC
TRBD1	TRBV9	NA	TRBJ1-4	CASSEGDRADEKLFF	TGTGCCAGCAGCGAGGGGGACAGGGCGGATGAAAAACTGTTTTTT
NA	TRBV7-2	NA	TRBJ1-1	CASSSWGGGTSEAFF	TGTGCCAGCAGCTCGTGGGGGGGCGGGACTTCCGAAGCTTTCTTT
NA	TRBV2	few	TRBJ2-6	CASSRHTASGANVLTF	TGTGCCAGCAGTAGACATACCGCTTCTGGGGCCAACGTCCTGACTTTC
NA	TRBV2	few	TRBJ2-7	CASSERLGANEQYF	TGTGCCAGCAGTGAGAGGCTAGGAGCGAACGAGCAGTACTTC
NA	TRBV5-4	NA	TRBJ2-7	CASSRDRTYEQYF	TGTGCCAGCAGCCGTGACAGGACCTACGAGCAGTACTTC
TRBD1	TRBV19	few	TRBJ1-2	CASSTGNRGNYGYTF	TGTGCCAGTAGTACGGGCAACAGGGGAAACTATGGCTACACCTTC
NA	TRBV24-1	NA	TRBJ1-2	CATGDSFAGYTF	TGTGCCACCGGAGACAGTTTTGCTGGCTACACCTTC
TRBD1	TRBV9	NA	TRBJ1-4	CASSAEQGASNEKLFF	TGTGCCAGCAGCGCAGAACAGGGGGCGTCTAATGAAAAACTGTTTTTT
TRBD1	TRBV7-9	NA	TRBJ1-5	CASSLGGQQPQHF	TGTGCCAGCAGCTTAGGGGGACAGCAGCCCCAGCATTTT
NA	TRBV28	NA	TRBJ2-2	CASRRGGTGELFF	TGTGCCAGCAGGCGTGGAGGGACCGGGGAGCTGTTTTTT
TRBD2	TRBV4-2	once	TRBJ2-1	CASSPTGGPYNEQFF	TGTGCCAGCAGCCCTACGGGGGGGCCTTACAATGAGCAGTTCTTC
TRBD1	TRBV10-2	few	TRBJ1-2	CATSSQGADYGYTF	TGCGCCACCTCCTCTCAGGGGGCGGACTATGGCTACACCTTC
NA	TRBV7-9	few	TRBJ1-5	CASSSIQGQPQHF	TGTGCCAGCAGCTCGATCCAGGGTCAGCCCCAGCATTTT
TRBD1	TRBV7-2	NA	TRBJ2-3	CASSPPGTGTDTQYF	TGTGCCAGCAGCCCCCCCGGGACAGGCACAGATACGCAGTATTTT
TRBD2	TRBV2	NA	TRBJ2-3	CASSGVSQRGGTDTQYF	TGTGCCAGCAGTGGGGTCTCACAGCGGGGGGGCACAGATACGCAGTATTTT
NA	TRBV20-1	NA	TRBJ1-2	CSAGVYGYTF	TGCAGTGCAGGGGTCTATGGCTACACCTTC
TRBD1	TRBV10-3	NA	TRBJ1-1	CAISDARGLDTEAFF	TGTGCCATCAGTGACGCCAGGGGGCTTGACACTGAAGCTTTCTTT
NA	TRBV7-3	NA	TRBJ2-3	CASSLSSGAPAVHF	TGTGCCAGCAGCTTAAGCTCTGGGGCCCCCGCTGTACATTTT
NA	TRBV19	once	TRBJ1-2	CASSRGRKPNEYGYTF	TGTGCCAGTAGTAGAGGGAGGAAGCCCAACGAATATGGCTACACCTTC
TRBD2	TRBV9	NA	TRBJ2-5	CASSLRPGLAEGTQYF	TGTGCCAGCAGCTTGCGTCCGGGACTAGCGGAAGGGACCCAGTACTTC